This T cell receptor beta chain was identified during a study of vaccination and CD4 T cells after COVID-19 (dated by TCRdb to between 2020 and 2023). Describing the broader study: Convalescent patients had a positive SARS-CoV-2 result on nasal swab PCR, and of these patients, several had mild disease and one had severe disease. Post-vaccine blood samples were obtained a median of around 74 days after the second vaccine dose, with a range of roughly 12 to 250 days. Each participant got two doses of either the Pfizer-BioNTech BNT162b2 vaccine (n=8) or the Moderna mRNA-1273 vaccine (n=2). Control cultures used a CEFX viral epitope pool as positive control, an HIV-1 Nef peptide pool as negative control, or no peptide. Overlapping spike peptide pools from SARS-CoV-2 and from the common cold coronaviruses HCoV-NL63, HCoV-OC43 and HCoV-229E were used as culture stimuli. In approximately eleven COVID-19 convalescent patients and a few infection-naive healthy vaccine recipients, the spike-specific CD4+ TCR repertoire before mRNA vaccination was compared with the repertoire after mRNA vaccination. Post-COVID blood samples were collected from convalescent patients a median of roughly 100 days after diagnosis, with a range of roughly 30 to 161 days. Six males and four females were included in the convalescent cohort, with two Hispanic individuals, seven Caucasians, two Asians and one multiracial person represented. On the study overall, not on this receptor specifically: In convalescent patients, nearly all vaccine-specific clones (304 of 307) were found to be mono-reactive for SARS-CoV-2 spike rather than cross-reactive with common cold coronaviruses. Although the median number of SARS-CoV-2-reactive clonotypes went up from 20 to 25 after infection to about 38 after vaccination, the increase was not significant. Among the post-vaccine SARS-CoV-2-reactive clones in convalescent patients, a median 86.3% showed up only after vaccination, which suggests vaccine-specific priming. The number of convalescent patients in the study was relatively small, and the study did not examine early timepoints following natural infection.

Its CDR3 holds 14 amino acids, cysteine through phenylalanine. Only the CDR3 part of the read is kept: 42 bases, read in frame from the first base. V loses 3 bases, J loses 7 bases, and the germline ends lie 10 bases apart. For CDR1 and CDR2, the germline V gene (reference sequence) lists WNHNN and SYGVQD. This clonotype was observed once. Its target antigen remains unknown. Per-base quality was not reported, and no clone a single base away is much larger than it. Evidence from a single read is weak. Explained via the paper, the treatment or condition label denotes: approximately 11-day PBMC culture with coronavirus spike peptide pools or control peptides (ViraFEST assay). The study used the ViraFEST assay, which expanded antigen-specific T cells with peptide pools and then identified expanded clonotypes by TCR sequencing. The convalescent patients' positive SARS-CoV-2 PCR tests fell between March and December 2020, which was before the Alpha, Beta and Delta variants emerged in the United States. PBMCs were cultured at around 2.2 million per well in IMDM supplemented with approximately 5.3% human AB serum and 10 IU/ml IL-2, with about 11 ug/ml peptide pools added. On days 3 and 7, half of the culture medium was replaced with fresh IL-2-containing medium. CD4+ T cells were isolated after roughly 9 days of culture through negative selection using the EasySep CD4+ T cell isolation kit. Ficoll-Paque Plus gradient centrifugation was used to isolate PBMCs from whole blood, and the isolated PBMCs were then either used fresh or cryopreserved at -140C. Each culture condition was generally run in triplicate wells.

The receptor library was made with PCR. TCR sequencing of DNA from cultured CD4+ T cells used the Oncomine TCR Beta short-read assay at the Johns Hopkins FTIC core. The QIAamp micro DNA kit was used to extract genomic DNA from the cultured CD4+ T cells. Oncomine TCR Beta libraries made from cultured CD4+ T cells were pooled using unique dual indexes and sequenced on an Illumina iSeq 100. The source study handled its data this way. Non-productive sequences were removed, and CDR3s not starting with C, not ending with F or W, or shorter than 7 amino acids were discarded. Antigen-specific clonotypes were identified using the MANAFEST web application through comparison of peptide-stimulated wells with reference and other culture wells. Positive clones required FDR below 0.05, an odds ratio above 5, and productive frequency above 0.1% in at least two of three replicate wells. A clonotype counted as cross-reactive if it showed significant expansion both in the SARS-CoV-2 spike wells and in at least one common cold coronavirus spike condition. Similarity between CDR3 sequences was evaluated in R version 3.6.1 using Levenshtein distances (stringdist) and unrooted phylogenetic trees (ape). TCRdb itself trimmed the public reads at Q25 with fastp, ran MiXCR and retained productive beta chains. All rows with the same CDR3 protein become a single entry with the most common DNA and genes. TCRdb's processing, not the study's, gives the V and J calls here. The table for this sample lists 4,800 or so distinct CDR3 sequences; more than 75% of them were counted only once. Clones ranked in the top ten supply around 18% of the sample.

The sequence links TRBV10-1 to TRBJ1-6, with TRBD1 tentatively as D gene (5 bases match). Sequenced input: CD4+ T cells from blood, cultured in vitro. The TCR originated in a human donor who had recovered from COVID-19. The CDR3 here reads CASSEVGDNSPLHF. The nucleotides are TGCGCCAGCAGTGAAGTAGGGGACAATTCACCCCTCCACTTT.